A single sample gave rise to the 18 T cell receptor beta chains below, sequenced in a study of blood T cell repertoires in COVID-19 (dated by TCRdb to 2020 to 2022). Libraries were built with the immunoSEQ multiplex PCR assay. TCRdb obtained this table from immuneACCESS and retained in-frame rearrangements with V and J assigned. These tables miss some clones; where compared with another copy, unresolved V genes account for less than half of the shortfall, and the remainder is unexplained. This sample gives about 40,000 clones in total; almost 80% of them show up just once. The top ten clonotypes cover roughly 30% of the sample. Sequencing used peripheral blood. These receptors all stem from a woman aged 80 or over with acute or convalescent COVID-19.

The chain joins TRBV5-4 to TRBJ2-3; 12 nucleotides line up with TRBD2. J gave up 3 bases and V 3 bases, and 5 bases lay outside the gene matches. Germline CDR1 SGHNT, CDR2 YYREEE (reference sequence). This CDR3 contains 16 residues. The CDR3 sequence: CASSWTGLAGTDTQYF. The CDR3 DNA follows: TGTGCCAGCAGCTGGACCGGACTAGCGGGAACAGATACGCAGTATTTT.

The CDR3 is CASSLAEGSRFF. CDR3 DNA sequence: TGTGCCAGCAGCTTAGCGGAGGGGAGTAGGTTCTTT. This chain joins TRBV7-3 and TRBJ1-1; tentatively, D is TRBD1 (5 bases). Trimming removed 2 bases at V and 14 bases at J, with 15 bases between. The CDR3 covers 12 residues. Per germline, CDR1 SGHTA and CDR2 FQGTGA. The full variable domain, completed using reference TRBV7-3 and TRBJ1-1, is GAGVSQTPSNKVTEKGKYVELRCDPISGHTALYWYRQSLGQGPEFLIYFQGTGAADDSGLPNDRFFAVRPEGSVSTLKIQRTERGDSAVYLCASSLAEGSRFFGQGTRLTVV.

V is TRBV6-5 and J is TRBJ1-1, with D possibly matching TRBD1 (6 bases). This CDR3 has 15 amino acids. Looked up from germline, CDR1 is MNHEY and CDR2 is SVGAGI. V lost 6 bases to trimming and J lost 1 base, with 15 bases between them. The CDR3 DNA is TGTGCCAGCAGGCCCGAAGACAGGTGGAACACTGAAGCTTTCTTT. This encodes CASRPEDRWNTEAFF.

V usage is TRBV6-5 and J usage is TRBJ1-1, with a possible D match to TRBD1 (6 bases). The ends were cut back, 5 bases at V and 0 bases at J, with 13 bases in the middle. CDR1 MNHEY and CDR2 SVGAGI come from the germline V gene. This CDR3 has 15 amino acids. The CDR3 spells CASSPPGTLNTEAFF. The CDR3 nucleotides are TGTGCCAGCAGTCCCCCGGGGACATTGAACACTGAAGCTTTCTTT.

The chain employs TRBV6-4 and TRBJ1-4; D is undetermined. Germline assignment: CDR1 MRHNA and CDR2 SNTAGT. The CDR3 has 13 residues. V lost 8 bases to trimming and J lost 4 bases, with 11 bases between them. The CDR3, as DNA: TGTGCCAGCCGACATGCCAGTAATGAAAAACTGTTTTTT. Protein product: CASRHASNEKLFF.

The sample holds a few counts of this clone. V is TRBV27 and J is TRBJ1-2, with TRBD1 as a possible D gene (6 bases). Between the trimmed V and J ends, which lost 5 bases and 8 bases, there was a span of 21 bases. The CDR3 length is 15 residues. In germline, CDR1 is MNHEY, CDR2 SMNVEV (reference sequence). CDR3 DNA sequence: TGTGCCAGCAGTACTGTGGGGGGGCGAGTTTGGGGCTACACCTTC. It is translated as CASSTVGGRVWGYTF.

The chain carries TRBV18 and TRBJ2-3; 10 nucleotides match TRBD1. The CDR3 totals 15 residues. Germline V CDR1 and CDR2: KGHSH, LQKENI. V shed 6 bases and J 4 bases; nucleotides not matched to a gene: 7. CDR3 protein: CASSPDRGRADTQYF. CDR3 DNA sequence: TGTGCCAGCTCGCCTGACAGGGGGCGGGCAGATACGCAGTATTTT.

The rearrangement joins TRBV30 to TRBJ2-2; TRBD1 might be the D (5 bases). The CDR3 is 13 residues long. CDR1 is GTSNPN, CDR2 SVGIG, per germline (reference sequence). The V and J ends lost 0 bases and 6 bases respectively, with 8 bases between them. The chain's CDR3 is CAWSVRGAGELFF. The CDR3 coding sequence is TGTGCCTGGAGTGTTAGGGGCGCCGGGGAGCTGTTTTTT.

V is TRBV2 and J is TRBJ1-1; no definite D call. The CDR3 is 14 amino acids. The V gene lost 8 bases and the J gene lost 1 base, with 14 bases spanning the gap. Germline V CDR1 and CDR2: SNHLY, FYNNEI. As DNA, the CDR3 is TGTGCCAGCGGAGTAAGGAGGTCGAACACTGAAGCTTTCTTT. Translating gives CASGVRRSNTEAFF.

V is TRBV6-2 or TRBV6-3 and J is TRBJ1-3; perhaps TRBD1 as D (5 bases). Per the germline V gene, CDR1 is MNHEY and CDR2 is SVGEGT. There are 14 residues in the CDR3. V was cut by 6 bases and J by 2 bases, with 11 bases left in between. This CDR3 reads CASSIGGPGNTIYF. CDR3 nucleotide sequence: TGTGCCAGCAGCATCGGGGGTCCTGGAAACACCATATATTTT.

The rearrangement uses TRBV30 and TRBJ1-2, with 7 bases lining up with TRBD1. Germline assignment: CDR1 GTSNPN and CDR2 SVGIG (reference sequence). The CDR3 totals 14 residues. V lost 4 bases, J lost 0 bases, and 5 bases stayed unmatched. The CDR3 protein is CAWIDRVTNYGYTF. For the CDR3, the DNA is TGTGCCTGGATAGACAGGGTCACTAACTATGGCTACACCTTC.

Worth noting for this clone: One junction end does not reproduce the germline sequence, and a read error may be involved. V gene TRBV5-4 combines with J gene TRBJ2-6, with D possibly TRBD1 on 6 matching bases. The CDR3 consists of 15 residues. Germline V CDR1 and CDR2: SGHNT, YYREEE (reference sequence). CDR3: CASRLDSPGANVLTF. CDR3 coding DNA: TGTGCCAGCAGATTGGACAGTCCTGGGGCCAACGTCCTGACTTTC.

This sequence joins TRBV5-1 and TRBJ2-1, with TRBD1 matching 8 bases. The CDR3 spans 15 residues. Trimming removed 4 bases from V and 3 bases from J; junction bases left unmatched: 6. Germline V gives CDR1 SGHRS, CDR2 YFSETQ. Here the CDR3 DNA reads TGCGCCAGCAGCACCGGACAGGGTAACTACAATGAGCAGTTCTTC. Translated, it gives CASSTGQGNYNEQFF.

This clone occurred a few times. This chain connects TRBV7-9 to TRBJ2-2; 11 bases match TRBD2. Germline assignment: CDR1 SEHNR and CDR2 FQNEAQ (reference sequence). Trimming took 5 bases from V and 6 from J; bases not matched to a gene: 2. CDR3 length: 14 amino acids. The CDR3 loop reads CASSRSGRAGELFF. The CDR3 region has the DNA TGTGCCAGCAGCCGTAGCGGGAGGGCCGGGGAGCTGTTTTTT.

The chain carries TRBV19 and TRBJ2-1, with TRBD2 matching over 16 bases. The CDR3 consists of 20 residues. V was pared by 9 bases and J by 0 bases, with 14 bases of the junction left unmatched. From germline, CDR1 is LNHDA and CDR2 SQIVND (reference sequence). CDR3 sequence (DNA): TGTGCCAGCCCCAACAGCCCGGGACTAGCGGGAGGGTCCTCCTACAATGAGCAGTTCTTC. Translation gives CASPNSPGLAGGSSYNEQFF.

The CDR3 DNA reads TGTGCCAGCAGCCCGGACAGGGGTCGTAATGAAAAACTGTTTTTT. It translates to CASSPDRGRNEKLFF. This chain connects TRBV6-5 to TRBJ1-4, with TRBD1 matching over 9 bases. V gave up 6 bases and J gave up 4 bases; unmatched junction bases: 6. The CDR3 length is 15 residues. Germline CDR1 MNHEY, CDR2 SVGAGI.

The J gene is TRBJ2-1, the V gene TRBV19, with D hard to call. The CDR3 has 15 amino acids. Germline loops: CDR1 LNHDA, CDR2 SQIVND (reference sequence). V lost 3 bases and J 0 bases, leaving 9 bases between the germline ends. CDR3 DNA sequence: TGTGCCAGTAGTATTACGCCTAACTCCTACAATGAGCAGTTCTTC. Its translation: CASSITPNSYNEQFF. Filled out from reference TRBV19 and TRBJ2-1, the complete variable domain reads DGGITQSPKYLFRKEGQNVTLSCEQNLNHDAMYWYRQDPGQGLRLIYYSQIVNDFQKGDIAEGYSVSREKKESFPLTVTSAQKNPTAFYLCASSITPNSYNEQFFGPGTRLTVL.

The CDR3 spells CASTHGGDPQPQHF. The CDR3 DNA sequence: TGTGCCAGCACCCATGGGGGGGACCCACAGCCCCAGCATTTT. The gene calls are TRBV6-5 and TRBJ1-5; possibly TRBD1 for D (5 bases). Trimming took off 7 bases at V and 7 bases at J, with 17 bases between the two ends. Germline CDR1 is MNHEY and CDR2 is SVGAGI. The CDR3 loop spans 14 amino acids.